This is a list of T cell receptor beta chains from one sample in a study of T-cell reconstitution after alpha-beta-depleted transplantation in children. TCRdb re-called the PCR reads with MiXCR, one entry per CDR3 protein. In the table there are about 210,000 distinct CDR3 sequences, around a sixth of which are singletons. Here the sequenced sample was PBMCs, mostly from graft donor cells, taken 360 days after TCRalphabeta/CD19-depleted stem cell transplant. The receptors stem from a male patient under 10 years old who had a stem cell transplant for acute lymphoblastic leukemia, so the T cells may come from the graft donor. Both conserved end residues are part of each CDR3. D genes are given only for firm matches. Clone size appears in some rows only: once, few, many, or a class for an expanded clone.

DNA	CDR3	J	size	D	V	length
TGCGCCAGCAGCTCTGGACAGGGCGGCAATGAAAAACTGTTTTTT	CASSSGQGGNEKLFF	TRBJ1-4	few	TRBD1	TRBV5-1	15
TGTGCCAGCAGTGACCTGAGGACAGGAAAGGCCGAGCAGTACTTC	CASSDLRTGKAEQYF	TRBJ2-7	NA	TRBD1	TRBV27	15
TGTGCCAGCAGCCAAGATTCAGCTGGGGCCAACGTCCTGACTTTC	CASSQDSAGANVLTF	TRBJ2-6	few	NA	TRBV3-1	15
TGCAGCGTCAATGGCCTTTGGCCAAACTACGAGCAGTACTTC	CSVNGLWPNYEQYF	TRBJ2-7	few	NA	TRBV29-1	14
TGTGCCACCAGGGGTCGAGACAGGGCATACAATGAGCAGTTCTTC	CATRGRDRAYNEQFF	TRBJ2-1	NA	TRBD1	TRBV15	15
TGCGCCAGCCGTCTTGGGGGGCCCAGCTCCTACGAGCAGTACTTC	CASRLGGPSSYEQYF	TRBJ2-7	many	NA	TRBV10-2	15
TGTGCCAGCAGTTACGGGGCGGGGAGACTCACAGATACGCAGTATTTT	CASSYGAGRLTDTQYF	TRBJ2-3	few	NA	TRBV6-5	16
TGTGCCAGCAGTTCCACCGGGACAGGCCTCTATGGCTACACCTTC	CASSSTGTGLYGYTF	TRBJ1-2	few	TRBD1	TRBV12-3/TRBV12-4	15
TGTGCCAGCAGCTTTGACAACCTAGCAACAGATACGCAGTATTTT	CASSFDNLATDTQYF	TRBJ2-3	many	NA	TRBV7-2	15
TGTGCCAGCAGTCGACTAGAAAGCTCCTACAATGAGCAGTTCTTC	CASSRLESSYNEQFF	TRBJ2-1	once	NA	TRBV27	15
TGTGCCAGCAGCTTCCCCAGGACAGGGGGCTCTTACAATGAGCAGTTCTTC	CASSFPRTGGSYNEQFF	TRBJ2-1	many	TRBD1	TRBV7-6	17
TGTGCCAGCAGCGTCCAGGGGGAGACCCAGTACTTC	CASSVQGETQYF	TRBJ2-5	few	NA	TRBV9	12
TGTGCCAGCAGTGCAGGGACACCTCTATTCTCCTACGAGCAGTACTTC	CASSAGTPLFSYEQYF	TRBJ2-7	NA	NA	TRBV6-2/TRBV6-3	16
TGTGCCAGCACCGCAGTGGTAGGTTGGGGTGAGCAGTTCTTC	CASTAVVGWGEQFF	TRBJ2-1	NA	NA	TRBV12-3/TRBV12-4	14
TGTGCCAGCAGCCCGACGAGGGGGGACACCGGGGAGCTGTTTTTT	CASSPTRGDTGELFF	TRBJ2-2	few	NA	TRBV2	15
TGTGCCAGCAGTGAAGCGCATCTTGGCAGGAATTCACCCCTCCACTTT	CASSEAHLGRNSPLHF	TRBJ1-6	NA	NA	TRBV2	16
TGTGCCAGCAGCTTGGATCCGGGGTTATCCTACGAGCAGTACTTC	CASSLDPGLSYEQYF	TRBJ2-7	NA	NA	TRBV7-2	15
TGCAGTGCTAGATGGGCTACCTACGAGCAGTACTTC	CSARWATYEQYF	TRBJ2-7	NA	NA	TRBV20-1	12
TGTGCCAGCAGCTTAGCCGGGGTGGTTAACGAGCAGTACTTC	CASSLAGVVNEQYF	TRBJ2-7	NA	NA	TRBV7-2	14
TGCAGTGTTTTGCCCCCGGCACTAGCAAATTTGAATGAGCAGTTCTTC	CSVLPPALANLNEQFF	TRBJ2-1	few	NA	TRBV20-1	16
TGTGCCAGCAGTTTTGGGGGTCCTCGGAACGAGCAGTACTTC	CASSFGGPRNEQYF	TRBJ2-7	NA	NA	TRBV12-3/TRBV12-4	14
TGTGCCATCAGTGGAGTGGACCAAGAGACCCAGTACTTC	CAISGVDQETQYF	TRBJ2-5	NA	NA	TRBV10-3	13
TGTGCCAGCAGTCCCCGGGGGCGCAAGGTCGAGCAGTACTTC	CASSPRGRKVEQYF	TRBJ2-7	NA	NA	TRBV21-1	14
TGTGCCAGCAGTGGTTATCTCTTCGCGGGAGAGTCCTACGAGCAGTACTTC	CASSGYLFAGESYEQYF	TRBJ2-7	few	TRBD2	TRBV28	17
TGCGCCAGCACTCCGGAGGTGGGGGAGTACTACGAGCAGTACTTC	CASTPEVGEYYEQYF	TRBJ2-7	few	NA	TRBV5-1	15
TGTGCCAGCAGTCCGTGGGGATTCTATGGCTACACCTTC	CASSPWGFYGYTF	TRBJ1-2	NA	NA	TRBV12-3/TRBV12-4	13
TGCAGTGCTAGGGTGGACAGGGGCGTATTT	CSARVDRGVF	TRBJ1-6	NA	TRBD1	TRBV20-1	10
TGCAGCGTTGAGTCGGACAATGAGCAGTTCTTC	CSVESDNEQFF	TRBJ2-1	many	NA	TRBV29-1	11
TGTGCCAGCAGTCTAGGGATGGGCTACGAGCAGTACTTC	CASSLGMGYEQYF	TRBJ2-7	NA	NA	TRBV12-3/TRBV12-4	13
TGTGCCAGCAGCTCAAGGGAAACAGGGAGTGTTGAAAAACTGTTTTTT	CASSSRETGSVEKLFF	TRBJ1-4	NA	NA	TRBV7-9	16
TGCGCCAGCAGCCTAGGGAGGGGAGTCCCCGGGGAGCTGTTTTTT	CASSLGRGVPGELFF	TRBJ2-2	NA	TRBD2	TRBV4-3	15
TGTGCCAGCAGGGAGGCCGGGGAGCTGTTTTTT	CASREAGELFF	TRBJ2-2	few	NA	TRBV2	11
TGTGCCAGCAGTCGTGACAGGGTAGCAGATACGCAGTATTTT	CASSRDRVADTQYF	TRBJ2-3	NA	TRBD1	TRBV28	14
TGTGCCATCAGTGAGTCGACGGCAGCCCCTCAGCCCCAGCATTTT	CAISESTAAPQPQHF	TRBJ1-5	many	NA	TRBV10-3	15
TGTGCCAGCAGTAAGGTACCGGGACAGGGGATCGACGAGCAGTACTTC	CASSKVPGQGIDEQYF	TRBJ2-7	few	TRBD1	TRBV12-3/TRBV12-4	16
TGCAGTGCGAGAAGTGCGGCGGCGAACACTGAAGCTTTCTTT	CSARSAAANTEAFF	TRBJ1-1	NA	NA	TRBV20-1	14
TGTGCCAGCAGTTTATGGGGCAGTTCAGATACGCAGTATTTT	CASSLWGSSDTQYF	TRBJ2-3	NA	NA	TRBV12-3/TRBV12-4	14
TGTGCCAGCAGCTTGTCAAACAGGGGGCAAGGTGAAAAACTGTTTTTT	CASSLSNRGQGEKLFF	TRBJ1-4	many	TRBD1	TRBV5-6	16
TGTGCCAGCAGCCAACTAGGTCGGACAGGGGGGACTGAAGCTTTCTTT	CASSQLGRTGGTEAFF	TRBJ1-1	NA	TRBD1	TRBV4-2	16
TGTGCCATCAGTGACTGGGAGAACACTGAAGCTTTCTTT	CAISDWENTEAFF	TRBJ1-1	many	NA	TRBV10-3	13
TGTGCCAGCAGCCGGACGGGGGGCGAAGATACGCAGTATTTT	CASSRTGGEDTQYF	TRBJ2-3	few	NA	TRBV7-9	14
TGTGCCAGCAGGATAGGGACAGAGCAGTTCTTC	CASRIGTEQFF	TRBJ2-1	NA	NA	TRBV2	11
TGTGCCAGCAGAGTGGACAGGGGGAAGAACACCATATATTTT	CASRVDRGKNTIYF	TRBJ1-3	many	TRBD1	TRBV2	14
TGTGCCAGCAGGGAAACTAGCGGGGGGCCCGGGGAGCTGTTTTTT	CASRETSGGPGELFF	TRBJ2-2	once	TRBD2	TRBV12-3/TRBV12-4	15
TGTGCCTGCAGCCCCCCGGGGGGCCAATACAATGAGCAGTTCTTC	CACSPPGGQYNEQFF	TRBJ2-1	NA	NA	TRBV7-3	15
TGCAGTGCTAGAGATGAAGGGGGGTCCGAGACCCAGTACTTC	CSARDEGGSETQYF	TRBJ2-5	few	NA	TRBV20-1	14